This TCR beta chain was identified in a study of cytomegalovirus exposure and HLA in healthy donors. Concerning this clone: Its antigen is as yet unknown.

Among the donors, all were healthy bone marrow donors. Study-wide points: Among TCR beta chains, those listed as cytomegalovirus-associated numbered about 160. Sequencing likely produced, as an artifact, a cluster of highly shared sequence variants.

This CDR3 is built from 14 residues. V was shortened by 5 bases and J by 5 bases, with 15 bases between the two germline ends. From germline, CDR1 is MDHEN and CDR2 SYDVKM. PCR primers comprised 60 Vbeta and 13 Jbeta primers. Clones were read by immunoSEQ multiplex PCR, and TCRdb kept only the in-frame ones, dropping some. There are roughly 130,000 clones in the sample; 75% to 90% occur only once, and approximately 4% lies in the top ten. The chain is built from TRBV28 and TRBJ1-2, with D unclear. The sequencing input was PBMCs. This TCR was recovered from a woman aged 40 to 50 in good health and CMV-seronegative. Written as DNA, the CDR3 is TGTGCCAGCAGTCCTCACGAGGATGGGTATGGCTACACCTTC. This translates into CASSPHEDGYGYTF.